Below are 17 T cell receptor beta chains sequenced from a single sample in a study of preoperative IRX-2 immunotherapy in early breast cancer. Treatment indicated: preoperative locoregional IRX-2 cytokine immunotherapy. The table came from immunoSEQ multiplex PCR; TCRdb's copy has only in-frame clones and leaves some out. The sample yields around 57,000 clones, 94% seen once. Collection took place from a patient treated with IRX-2 immunotherapy. The receptors stem from a human donor with breast cancer.

The chain is built from TRBV15 and TRBJ1-2, with a weak D call TRBD1 (5 bases). The CDR3 is made up of 13 amino acids. The V gene lost 5 bases and the J gene lost 2 bases, with 9 bases spanning the gap. The germline CDR1 and CDR2 sequences are LNHNV and YYDKDF (reference sequence). The CDR3 coding sequence is TGTGCCACCAGCGGCCCAGGGAACTATGGCTACACCTTC. Protein sequence: CATSGPGNYGYTF.

V gene TRBV18 combines with J gene TRBJ1-2; no definite D call. Germline CDR1 reads KGHSH; CDR2 reads LQKENI. Trimming pared 6 bases from V and 4 bases from J, leaving 12 bases between. This CDR3 has 13 residues. This CDR3 is CASSSMGPYGYTF. The CDR3 DNA follows: TGTGCCAGCTCGTCTATGGGTCCCTATGGCTACACCTTC. Based on the CDR3 plus reference TRBV18 and TRBJ1-2, the full variable domain is NAGVMQNPRHLVRRRGQEARLRCSPMKGHSHVYWYRQLPEEGLKFMVYLQKENIIDESGMPKERFSAEFPKEGPSILRIQQVVRGDSAAYFCASSSMGPYGYTFGSGTRLTVV.

V gene TRBV28 combines with J gene TRBJ2-7; no firm D call. Germline V lookup: CDR1 MDHEN, CDR2 SYDVKM. V was pared by 3 bases and J by 7 bases, with 16 bases between. CDR3 length: 14 amino acids. CDR3 residues: CASSLHGVLDEQYF. CDR3 DNA: TGTGCCAGCAGTTTGCACGGAGTCCTCGATGAGCAGTACTTC.

The chain carries TRBV4-3 and TRBJ2-1; 12 bases align to TRBD2. V trimming: 4 bases; J trimming: 7 bases; junction bases outside the gene matches: 11. The CDR3 covers 17 residues. Germline CDR1 LGHNA, CDR2 YSLEER. The CDR3 region has the DNA TGCGCCAGCAGCCGCCTGACGCTAGCGGGGGGGCATAATGAGCAGTTCTTC. Its protein is CASSRLTLAGGHNEQFF.

This rearrangement joins TRBV6-1 to TRBJ1-1; D is unresolved. This CDR3 has 11 residues. The V gene lost 3 bases and the J gene lost 4 bases, with 3 bases spanning the gap. Per germline, CDR1 MNHNS and CDR2 SASEGT. DNA for the CDR3: TGTGCCAGCAGTGACAGCACTGAAGCTTTCTTT. Translation gives CASSDSTEAFF.

V gene TRBV7-2 combines with J gene TRBJ1-5, with D possibly TRBD1 on 5 matching bases. V was trimmed by 3 bases and J by 5 bases, leaving 8 bases between them. Germline CDR1 reads SGHTA; CDR2 reads FQGNSA. The CDR3 contains 13 residues. The CDR3 is CASSLGLDQPQHF. CDR3 DNA: TGTGCCAGCAGCTTGGGACTCGATCAGCCCCAGCATTTT.

The chain couples TRBV2 to TRBJ2-1, with D possibly being TRBD1 (5 bases). This CDR3 is 15 amino acids long. Germline values: CDR1 SNHLY, CDR2 FYNNEI. The ends were cut back, 6 bases at V and 0 bases at J, with 12 bases in the middle. The CDR3 bases are TGTGCCAGCAGGGAAAGACAGCGCTCCTACAATGAGCAGTTCTTC. As protein: CASRERQRSYNEQFF.

This chain links TRBV4-3 with TRBJ1-6; unclear D gene. Germline V gives CDR1 LGHNA, CDR2 YSLEER. The CDR3 sequence is 16 residues long. V was cut by 2 bases and J by 3 bases, with 11 bases left in between. CDR3 coding DNA: TGCGCCAGCAGCCAAAGTGGGGTGGACTATAATTCACCCCTCCACTTT. It translates to CASSQSGVDYNSPLHF.

The gene calls are TRBV2 and TRBJ2-6, with D uncertain. This CDR3 has 14 residues. CDR1 and CDR2 from the germline V gene are SNHLY and FYNNEI. The ends were cut back, 9 bases at V and 0 bases at J, with 9 bases in the middle. This chain's CDR3 is CASTLSSGANVLTF. In nucleotides, the CDR3 is TGTGCCAGTACCCTTTCCTCTGGGGCCAACGTCCTGACTTTC.

This sequence joins TRBV6-1 and TRBJ2-7; maybe TRBD1 (8 bases). The CDR3 is made up of 15 amino acids. V was pared by 6 bases and J by 0 bases, with 15 bases between. Germline V lookup: CDR1 MNHNS, CDR2 SASEGT. CDR3 nucleotide sequence: TGTGCCAGCAGCTCACAGGGGGGGAGCTCCTACGAGCAGTACTTC. Translating gives CASSSQGGSSYEQYF.

The chain carries TRBV5-1 and TRBJ1-1; 9 bases line up with TRBD1. Trimming cost V 0 bases and J 4 bases; bases outside gene matches: 4. The CDR3 length is 15 residues. CDR1 and CDR2 from the germline V gene are SGHRS and YFSETQ. CDR3 nucleotide sequence: TGCGCCAGCAGCTTGGCCGGGACAGGGACCACTGAAGCTTTCTTT. Translation: CASSLAGTGTTEAFF.

The chain combines TRBV4-1 with TRBJ2-1; 11 bases align to TRBD2. This CDR3 comprises 16 residues. Germline CDR1 reads MGHRA; CDR2 reads YSYEKL. V shed 5 bases and J 3 bases; nucleotides not matched to a gene: 6. In DNA form, the CDR3 reads TGCGCCAGCAGCAATTATCTAGCGGGGGGCTACAATGAGCAGTTCTTC. It specifies CASSNYLAGGYNEQFF.

This clone was counted once. The chain has TRBV23-1 and TRBJ2-7; TRBD1 matches at 7 bases. TRBV23-1 is treated as an ORF (open reading frame) with a function not yet certain. V was clipped by 2 bases and J by 3 bases; unmatched bases: 10. The CDR3 contains 16 residues. In DNA, the CDR3 is TGCGCCAGCAGTCAACTATCGCCGGCAGGGGGCTACGAGCAGTACTTC. Translating gives CASSQLSPAGGYEQYF.

This sequence joins TRBV15 and TRBJ1-1; D is unclear. The germline CDR1 and CDR2 sequences are LNHNV and YYDKDF (reference sequence). This CDR3 has 14 residues. The ends were cut back, 3 bases at V and 0 bases at J, with 8 bases in the middle. The CDR3: CATSRTDLNTEAFF. The CDR3 DNA reads as TGTGCCACCAGCAGGACGGACCTGAACACTGAAGCTTTCTTT.

The genes are TRBV6-1 and TRBJ1-5, with D maybe TRBD1 (5 bases). V was pared by 5 bases and J by 3 bases, with 8 bases between. The CDR3 is made up of 13 amino acids. Germline CDR1 MNHNS, CDR2 SASEGT. Here the CDR3 DNA reads TGTGCCAGCAGTTCGGACATCAATCAGCCCCAGCATTTT. This codes for CASSSDINQPQHF.

The V gene is TRBV4-1, the J gene TRBJ1-3, with D tentatively TRBD1 (5 bases). V was clipped by 4 bases and J by 8 bases, with 15 bases between them. Germline V gene lookup returns CDR1 MGHRA and CDR2 YSYEKL. The CDR3 length is 14 residues. CDR3 sequence (DNA): TGCGCCAGCAGCCCAGGGAGGGTTGGGGACACCATATATTTT. Residues: CASSPGRVGDTIYF.

In DNA, the CDR3 is TGTGCCAGCAGAGGACTGAGCGGGGTCCAAGATACGCAGTATTTT. It encodes CASRGLSGVQDTQYF. The chain joins TRBV27 to TRBJ2-3, with TRBD2 identical over 7 bases. This CDR3 is 15 amino acids long. V shed 6 bases and J 5 bases; nucleotides not matched to a gene: 11. CDR1 and CDR2 (germline): MNHEY, SMNVEV (reference sequence).